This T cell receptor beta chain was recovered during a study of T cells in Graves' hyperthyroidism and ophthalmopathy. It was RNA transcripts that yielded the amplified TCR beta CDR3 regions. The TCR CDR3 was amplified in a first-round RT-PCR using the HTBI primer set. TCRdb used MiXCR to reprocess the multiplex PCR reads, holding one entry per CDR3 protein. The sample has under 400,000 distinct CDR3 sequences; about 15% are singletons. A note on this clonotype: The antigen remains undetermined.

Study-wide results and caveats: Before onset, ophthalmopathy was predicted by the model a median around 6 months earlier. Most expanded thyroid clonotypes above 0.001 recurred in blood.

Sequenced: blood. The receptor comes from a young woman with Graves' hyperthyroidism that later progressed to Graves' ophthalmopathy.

CDR3: CASSQVPHREVGEKLFF. CDR3 DNA: TGTGCCAGCAGCCAAGTCCCCCACAGAGAGGTTGGGGAAAAACTGTTTTTT. V and J are TRBV14 and TRBJ1-4; D gene ambiguous. V shed 1 base and J shed 8 bases, with 20 bases lying between them. Germline V gene lookup returns CDR1 SGHDN and CDR2 FVKESK. The CDR3 extends over 17 amino acids.